This T cell receptor beta chain was documented in a study of blood T cell repertoires in COVID-19. Per the original data handling: Researchers report that nucleated cell counts were estimated from reference gene primer amplification. Profiled with immunoSEQ multiplex PCR; TCRdb holds only in-frame clones, not every one. The V and J calls and the clone size are those of that table, but D and trimming were determined from the DNA. The sample holds 120,000 or so clones, 85% to 90% seen once. Germline V gene sequence: CDR1 LNHDA, CDR2 SQIVND (reference sequence). V gave up 0 bases and J gave up 6 bases, with 12 bases separating them. The CDR3 is 14 amino acids.

The sequenced material came from peripheral blood. This clonotype was obtained from a man aged 55 to 69 with acute or convalescent COVID-19. The V and J genes are TRBV19 and TRBJ2-7; perhaps TRBD2 as D (5 bases). The CDR3 nucleotides are TGTGCCAGTAGTATAGAGCCCAGGACTCTCGAGCAGTACTTC. It codes for CASSIEPRTLEQYF.